Each of the 6 T cell receptor beta chains below was sequenced from the same sample in a study of cytomegalovirus exposure and HLA in healthy donors. PCR employed 60 Vbeta and 13 Jbeta primers. Clones were read by immunoSEQ multiplex PCR, and TCRdb kept only the in-frame ones, dropping some. The sample holds 90,000 to 150,000 clones, over 60% seen once. Sequenced: PBMCs. The receptors here all came from a man younger than 30 in good health and CMV-seropositive.

The chain uses TRBV29-1 and TRBJ2-1; the D is unclear. CDR3 size: 13 residues. Per germline, CDR1 SQVTM and CDR2 ANQGSEA. V lost 7 bases and J lost 10, with 20 bases in between. The CDR3 DNA reads TGCAGCGCCCTAGGAGTCCCAAATGTGGAGCAGTTCTTC. This encodes CSALGVPNVEQFF.

This sequence joins TRBV11-2 and TRBJ1-4, with 8 positions matching TRBD1. Germline trimming cut 4 bases from V and 8 bases from J; bases unmatched to any gene: 12. The CDR3 sequence is 16 residues long. Germline V gene sequence: CDR1 SGHAT, CDR2 FQNNGV. This CDR3 reads CASSSYDRGKGEKLFF. CDR3 sequence (DNA): TGTGCCAGCAGCTCATACGACAGGGGAAAAGGAGAAAAACTGTTTTTT.

V and J are TRBV7-6 and TRBJ2-7, with 8 positions matching TRBD1. The CDR3 is made up of 17 amino acids. Trimming at V came to 0 bases and at J to 6 bases, leaving 13 bases not matched to a gene. CDR1 and CDR2 from the germline V gene are SGHVS and FNYEAQ. The CDR3 sequence is CASSLAHLKTGVREQYF. The DNA for the CDR3 is TGTGCCAGCAGCTTAGCGCACCTAAAGACAGGGGTTCGCGAGCAGTACTTC.

V usage is TRBV6-5 and J usage is TRBJ1-1, with D unclear. Trimming left V 7 bases short and J 0 bases short, with 15 bases between. The CDR3 has 15 residues. CDR1 MNHEY and CDR2 SVGAGI come from the germline V gene. CDR3 loop: CASTALSVMNTEAFF. In DNA form, the CDR3 reads TGTGCCAGCACCGCACTATCAGTCATGAACACTGAAGCTTTCTTT.

The rearrangement joins TRBV6-1 to TRBJ1-5, with D perhaps matching TRBD1 (6 bases). Germline V gene data show CDR1 as MNHNS and CDR2 as SASEGT. This CDR3 contains 15 residues. With 6 bases removed from V and 2 bases from J, the gap between germline ends came to 14 bases. The CDR3 nucleotides are TGTGCCAGCAGCAGGGGCCCTCCGGGCAATCAGCCCCAGCATTTT. Translating gives CASSRGPPGNQPQHF.

A word on this clone: Relative to the germline gene, one junction end is altered; a read error may explain this. The chain combines TRBV6-5 with TRBJ2-7, with 8 positions matching TRBD2. The CDR3 loop spans 16 amino acids. Germline V gene sequence: CDR1 MNHEY, CDR2 SVGAGI. The CDR3 is CAGSSPGRGGRHEQYF. CDR3 DNA: TGTGCCGGCAGTTCCCCCGGACGGGGGGGCAGACACGAGCAGTACTTC.